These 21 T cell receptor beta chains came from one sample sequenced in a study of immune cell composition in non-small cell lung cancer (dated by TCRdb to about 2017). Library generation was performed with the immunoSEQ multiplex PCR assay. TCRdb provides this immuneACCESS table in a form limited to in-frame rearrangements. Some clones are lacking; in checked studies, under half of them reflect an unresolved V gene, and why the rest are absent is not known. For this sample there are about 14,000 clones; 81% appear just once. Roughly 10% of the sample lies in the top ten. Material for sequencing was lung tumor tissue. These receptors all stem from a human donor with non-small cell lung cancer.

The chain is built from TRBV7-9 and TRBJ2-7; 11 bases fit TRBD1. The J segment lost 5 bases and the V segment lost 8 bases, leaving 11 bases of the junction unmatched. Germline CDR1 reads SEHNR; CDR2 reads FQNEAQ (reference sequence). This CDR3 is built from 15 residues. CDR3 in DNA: TGTGCCAGCGGTCCCGTGGACAGGGGGCTCGACGAGCAGTACTTC. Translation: CASGPVDRGLDEQYF.

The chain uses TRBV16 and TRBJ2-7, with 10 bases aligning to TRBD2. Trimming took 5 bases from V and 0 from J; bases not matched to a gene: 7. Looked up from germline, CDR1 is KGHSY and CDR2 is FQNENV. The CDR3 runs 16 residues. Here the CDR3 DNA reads TGTGCCAGCAGCGCCGAGACTAGCGGGTTCTCCTACGAGCAGTACTTC. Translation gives CASSAETSGFSYEQYF.

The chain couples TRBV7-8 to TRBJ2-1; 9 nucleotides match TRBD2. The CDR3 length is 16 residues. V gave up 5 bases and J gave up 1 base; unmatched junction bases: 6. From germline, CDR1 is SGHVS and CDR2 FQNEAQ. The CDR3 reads CASSLLAGRSYNEQFF. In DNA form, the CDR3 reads TGTGCCAGCAGCCTCCTAGCGGGAAGGTCCTACAATGAGCAGTTCTTC. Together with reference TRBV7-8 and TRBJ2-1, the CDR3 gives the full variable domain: GAGVSQSPRYKVAKRGQDVALRCDPISGHVSLFWYQQALGQGPEFLTYFQNEAQLDKSGLPSDRFFAERPEGSVSTLKIQRTQQEDSAVYLCASSLLAGRSYNEQFFGPGTRLTVL.

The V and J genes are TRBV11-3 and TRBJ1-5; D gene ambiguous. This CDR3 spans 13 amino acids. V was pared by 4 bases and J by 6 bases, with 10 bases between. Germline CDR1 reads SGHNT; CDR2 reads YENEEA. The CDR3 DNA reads TGTGCCAGCAGCTCTAATGCGTTTCAGCCCCAGCATTTT. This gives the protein CASSSNAFQPQHF.

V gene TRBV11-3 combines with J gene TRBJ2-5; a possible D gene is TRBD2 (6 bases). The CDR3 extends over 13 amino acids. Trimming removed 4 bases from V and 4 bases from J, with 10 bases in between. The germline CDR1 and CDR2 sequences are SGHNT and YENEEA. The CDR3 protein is CASSWSAGETQYF. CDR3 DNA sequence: TGTGCCAGCAGCTGGTCAGCGGGAGAGACCCAGTACTTC.

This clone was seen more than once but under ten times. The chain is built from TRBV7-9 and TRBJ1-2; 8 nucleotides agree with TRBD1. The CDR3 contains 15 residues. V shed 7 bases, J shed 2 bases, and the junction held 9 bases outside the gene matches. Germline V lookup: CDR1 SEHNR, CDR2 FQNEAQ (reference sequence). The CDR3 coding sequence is TGTGCCAGCACATCCCCGGGACAGGTCAACTATGGCTACACCTTC. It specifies CASTSPGQVNYGYTF.

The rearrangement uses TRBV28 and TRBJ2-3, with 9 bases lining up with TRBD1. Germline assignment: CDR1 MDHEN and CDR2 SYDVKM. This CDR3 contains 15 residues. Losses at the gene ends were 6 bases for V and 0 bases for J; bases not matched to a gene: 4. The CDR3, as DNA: TGTGCCAGCAGGGACGGACAGGGGAGCACAGATACGCAGTATTTT. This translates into CASRDGQGSTDTQYF.

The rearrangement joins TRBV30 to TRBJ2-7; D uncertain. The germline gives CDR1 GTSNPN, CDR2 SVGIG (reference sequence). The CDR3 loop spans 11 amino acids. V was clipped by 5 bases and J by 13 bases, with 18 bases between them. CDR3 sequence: CAWDRAHELYF. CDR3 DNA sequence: TGTGCCTGGGATAGGGCCCACGAATTATACTTC.

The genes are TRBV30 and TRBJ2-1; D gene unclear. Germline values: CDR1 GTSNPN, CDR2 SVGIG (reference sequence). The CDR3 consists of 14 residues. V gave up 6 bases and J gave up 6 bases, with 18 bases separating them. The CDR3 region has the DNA TGTGCCTGTGAACCGGAAGACCAGTTCAATGAGCAGTTCTTC. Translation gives CACEPEDQFNEQFF.

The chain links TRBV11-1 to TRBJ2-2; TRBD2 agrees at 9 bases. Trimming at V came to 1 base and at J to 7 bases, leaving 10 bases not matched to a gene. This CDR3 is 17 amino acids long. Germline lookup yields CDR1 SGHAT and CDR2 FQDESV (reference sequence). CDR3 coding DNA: TGTGCCAGCAGCTTAGTTGGCGGGGGGGCCTCGGTCGGGGAGCTGTTTTTT. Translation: CASSLVGGGASVGELFF. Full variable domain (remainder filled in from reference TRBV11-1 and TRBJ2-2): EAEVAQSPRYKITEKSQAVAFWCDPISGHATLYWYRQILGQGPELLVQFQDESVVDDSQLPKDRFSAERLKGVDSTLKIQPAELGDSAMYLCASSLVGGGASVGELFFGEGSRLTVL.

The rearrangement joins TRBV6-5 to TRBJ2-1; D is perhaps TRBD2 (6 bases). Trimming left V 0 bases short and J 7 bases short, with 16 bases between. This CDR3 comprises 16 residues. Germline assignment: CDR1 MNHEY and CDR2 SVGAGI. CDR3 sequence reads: CASSYSRREWGNEQFF. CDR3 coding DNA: TGTGCCAGCAGTTACTCGAGACGGGAGTGGGGGAATGAGCAGTTCTTC.

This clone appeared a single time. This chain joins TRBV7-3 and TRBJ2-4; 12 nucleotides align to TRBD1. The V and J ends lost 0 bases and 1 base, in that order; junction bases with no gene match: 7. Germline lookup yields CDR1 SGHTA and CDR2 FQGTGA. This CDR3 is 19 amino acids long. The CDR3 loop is CASSLTGTGGSGAKNIQYF. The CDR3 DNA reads TGTGCCAGCAGCTTAACGGGGACAGGGGGCTCAGGGGCCAAAAACATTCAGTACTTC.

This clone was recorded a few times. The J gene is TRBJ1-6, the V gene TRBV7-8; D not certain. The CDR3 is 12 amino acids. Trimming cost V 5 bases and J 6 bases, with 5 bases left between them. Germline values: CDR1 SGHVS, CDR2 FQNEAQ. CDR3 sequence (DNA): TGTGCCAGCAGCGCTAGTAATTCACCCCTCCACTTT. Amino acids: CASSASNSPLHF.

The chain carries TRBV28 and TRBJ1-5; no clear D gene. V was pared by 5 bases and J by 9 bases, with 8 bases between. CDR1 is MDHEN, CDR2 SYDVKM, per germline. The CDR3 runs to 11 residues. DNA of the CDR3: TGTGCCAGCAGTCCCGCCTGGCCCCAGCATTTT. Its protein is CASSPAWPQHF.

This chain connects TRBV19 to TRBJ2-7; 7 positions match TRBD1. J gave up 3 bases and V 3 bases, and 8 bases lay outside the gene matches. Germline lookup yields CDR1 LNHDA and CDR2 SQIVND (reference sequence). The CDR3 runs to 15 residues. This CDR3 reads CASSINPDRSYEQYF. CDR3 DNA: TGTGCCAGTAGTATTAACCCGGACAGGAGCTACGAGCAGTACTTC.

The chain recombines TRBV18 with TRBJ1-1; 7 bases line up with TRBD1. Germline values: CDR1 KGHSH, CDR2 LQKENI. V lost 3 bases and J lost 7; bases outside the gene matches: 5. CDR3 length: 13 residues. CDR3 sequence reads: CASSPTGAGEAFF. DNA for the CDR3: TGTGCCAGCTCACCTACAGGGGCTGGTGAAGCTTTCTTT. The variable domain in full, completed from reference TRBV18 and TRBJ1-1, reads NAGVMQNPRHLVRRRGQEARLRCSPMKGHSHVYWYRQLPEEGLKFMVYLQKENIIDESGMPKERFSAEFPKEGPSILRIQQVVRGDSAAYFCASSPTGAGEAFFGQGTRLTVV.

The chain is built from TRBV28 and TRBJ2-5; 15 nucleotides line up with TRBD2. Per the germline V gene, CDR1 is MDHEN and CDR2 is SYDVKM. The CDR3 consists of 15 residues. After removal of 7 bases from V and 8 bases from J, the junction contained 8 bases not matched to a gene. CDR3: CASTPGLAGGDTQYF. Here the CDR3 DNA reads TGTGCCAGCACTCCCGGACTAGCGGGAGGGGATACCCAGTACTTC.

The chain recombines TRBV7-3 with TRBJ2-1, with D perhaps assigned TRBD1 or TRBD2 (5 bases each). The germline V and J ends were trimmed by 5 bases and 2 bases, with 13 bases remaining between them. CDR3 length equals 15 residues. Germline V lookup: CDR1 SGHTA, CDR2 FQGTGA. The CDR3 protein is CASSPRGDAYNEQFF. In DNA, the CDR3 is TGTGCCAGCAGCCCCCGAGGGGACGCCTACAATGAGCAGTTCTTC.

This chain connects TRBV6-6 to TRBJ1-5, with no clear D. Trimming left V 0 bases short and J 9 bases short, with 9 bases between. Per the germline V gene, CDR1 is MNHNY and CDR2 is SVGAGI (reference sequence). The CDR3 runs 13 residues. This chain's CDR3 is CASSYSDSPPQHF. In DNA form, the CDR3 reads TGTGCCAGCAGTTACTCTGATTCCCCGCCCCAGCATTTT.

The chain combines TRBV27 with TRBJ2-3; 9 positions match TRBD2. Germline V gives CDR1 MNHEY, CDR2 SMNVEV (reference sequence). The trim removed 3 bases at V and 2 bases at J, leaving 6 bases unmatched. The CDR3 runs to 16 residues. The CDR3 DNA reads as TGTGCCAGCAGTTTTGCCCCGGGACTAGCCACAGATACGCAGTATTTT. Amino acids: CASSFAPGLATDTQYF.

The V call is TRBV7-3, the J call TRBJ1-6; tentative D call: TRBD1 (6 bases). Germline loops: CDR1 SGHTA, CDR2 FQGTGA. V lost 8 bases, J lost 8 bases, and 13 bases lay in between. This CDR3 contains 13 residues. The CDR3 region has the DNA TGTGCCAGCGGCAGAAACAGGGATTCACCCCTCCACTTT. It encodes CASGRNRDSPLHF.